This paragraph covers one TCR beta chain sequence. These data come from a study of radiotherapy plus CTLA-4 blockade in lung cancer. The CDR3 totals 16 residues. The J segment lost 2 bases and the V segment lost 2 bases, leaving 4 bases of the junction unmatched. From germline, CDR1 is MNHNS and CDR2 SASEGT. Repertoires were generated with immunoSEQ multiplex PCR, while TCRdb's copy carries only in-frame clones and drops some. The repertoire includes 83,000 or so clones, 75% to 90% of them detected once, and 0.82% sits in the top ten. The clonotype comes from a human donor with non-small cell lung cancer who had stable disease on radiotherapy plus ipilimumab. The sample here was peripheral blood, taken from a patient treated with radiotherapy plus ipilimumab. The J gene is TRBJ2-3, the V gene TRBV6-1, with 10 bases fitting TRBD1. In DNA form, the CDR3 reads TGTGCCAGCAGTGAAAGGGACAGGGGAAACACAGATACGCAGTATTTT. It specifies CASSERDRGNTDTQYF.